The entry below gives a single T cell receptor (beta chain) sequence along with its context. Its antigen remains unidentified. This record belongs to a study of T cell responses to AZD1222 COVID-19 vaccine. General study results and limits: Regions 160-218 and 743-854 dominated among vaccine-associated CD4 TCRs spanning spike.

The CDR3 length is 14 residues. V was shortened by 1 base and J by 6 bases, with 12 bases between the two germline ends. Germline V gene sequence: CDR1 SGHTA, CDR2 FQGNSA. TCRdb's copy holds only in-frame clones and misses some; the assay was immunoSEQ multiplex PCR. The data show about 45,000 clones, about 78% seen once. The chain joins TRBV7-2 to TRBJ1-1; D remains ambiguous. The sequenced sample was peripheral blood, obtained on day 0 of AZD1222 vaccination. The sequence was obtained from an adult in good health. The CDR3 loop is CASSLDGQSPEAFF. CDR3 bases: TGTGCCAGCAGCTTAGATGGGCAGTCCCCTGAAGCTTTCTTT.